Presented here are 8 T cell receptor beta chains from one specimen sequenced in a study of T cells in Graves' hyperthyroidism and ophthalmopathy. Amplified TCR beta CDR3 regions derived from RNA transcripts. In the first-round RT-PCR of the TCR CDR3, the HTBI primer set was used. TCRdb re-derived calls from the multiplex PCR reads in MiXCR, one entry per CDR3 protein. The sample includes 350,000 to 400,000 distinct CDR3 sequences, 15% of them seen just once. The sequenced sample was blood. The receptors come from a woman between 25 and 40 years old with Graves' hyperthyroidism.

DNA for the CDR3: TGTGCCAGCAGTGACAGGACAGGGGGATATCAGCCCCAGCATTTT. This encodes CASSDRTGGYQPQHF. The genes are TRBV2 and TRBJ1-5, with 10 bases lining up with TRBD1. Germline assignment: CDR1 SNHLY and CDR2 FYNNEI. The trim removed 3 bases at V and 5 bases at J, leaving 4 bases unmatched. The CDR3 spans 15 residues.

This clonotype was seen ten or more times. DNA for the CDR3: TGTGCCAGCAGGCTAGGACAGAACTATGGCTACACCTTC. This sequence encodes CASRLGQNYGYTF. This rearrangement joins TRBV28 to TRBJ1-2; the D gene is possibly TRBD1 (6 bases). Looked up from germline, CDR1 is MDHEN and CDR2 is SYDVKM. Trimming shortened V by 6 bases and J by 2 bases, and 10 bases separated the two germline ends. This CDR3 has 13 residues.

This clonotype was detected many times. J is TRBJ2-1 and V is TRBV11-1; D not resolved. V gave up 0 bases and J gave up 4 bases, with 10 bases separating them. CDR3 size: 15 residues. Per germline, CDR1 SGHAT and CDR2 FQDESV (reference sequence). CDR3 sequence: CASSLAVLLYNEQFF. CDR3 nucleotides: TGTGCCAGCAGCTTAGCGGTCTTGCTATACAATGAGCAGTTCTTC. Using reference TRBV11-1 and TRBJ2-1 for the parts outside the CDR3, the full variable domain is EAEVAQSPRYKITEKSQAVAFWCDPISGHATLYWYRQILGQGPELLVQFQDESVVDDSQLPKDRFSAERLKGVDSTLKIQPAELGDSAMYLCASSLAVLLYNEQFFGPGTRLTVL.

This chain uses TRBV6-2 or TRBV6-3 with TRBJ2-7; no clear D gene. Germline V gene sequence: CDR1 MNHEY, CDR2 SVGEGT. This CDR3 has 12 residues. V was pared by 9 bases and J by 2 bases, with 11 bases between. The CDR3 nucleotides are TGTGCCAGTACCGGGTCCCCCTACGAGCAGTACTTC. Its protein product is CASTGSPYEQYF.

There are many counts of this clonotype. The chain recombines TRBV7-8 with TRBJ2-1; 16 bases line up with TRBD2. Trimming removed 0 bases from V and 1 base from J; junction bases left unmatched: 18. CDR1 SGHVS and CDR2 FQNEAQ come from the germline V gene. The CDR3 runs to 24 residues. The CDR3 DNA is TGTGCCAGCAGCTTAGCCAAGGACAGGGAAGGGACTAGCGGGAGGGCCCATTCCTACAATGAGCAGTTCTTC. It codes for CASSLAKDREGTSGRAHSYNEQFF.

This clonotype was seen many times. The chain combines TRBV20-1 with TRBJ2-7; tentatively, D is TRBD2 (6 bases). V was cut by 3 bases and J by 2 bases, with 11 bases left in between. The CDR3 has 13 amino acids. Germline CDR1 reads DFQATT; CDR2 reads SNEGSKA (reference sequence). The CDR3 reads CSASGRGAYEQYF. In nucleotides, the CDR3 is TGCAGTGCTAGTGGGCGGGGAGCCTACGAGCAGTACTTC.

This clonotype has ten or more counts. V usage is TRBV7-8 and J usage is TRBJ1-2; 8 nucleotides agree with TRBD1. CDR3 length: 14 residues. Germline V gene data show CDR1 as SGHVS and CDR2 as FQNEAQ. Trimming removed 5 bases from V and 1 base from J; junction bases left unmatched: 3. The CDR3, as DNA: TGTGCCAGCAGCCTGACAGGGGTTAACTATGGCTACACCTTC. Amino acid sequence: CASSLTGVNYGYTF.

This clonotype was counted only a few times. V and J are TRBV6-1 and TRBJ2-1; D may be TRBD2 (5 bases). The CDR3 contains 13 residues. CDR1 and CDR2 from the germline V gene are MNHNS and SASEGT. Trimming pared 10 bases from V and 9 bases from J, leaving 19 bases between. The CDR3 sequence: CATRFGGSSEQFF. CDR3 nucleotide sequence: TGTGCCACTCGCTTCGGAGGTTCGAGTGAGCAGTTCTTC.